This is a list of T cell receptor beta chains from one sample in a study of early T cells in non-severe SARS-CoV-2 infection. TCRdb passed the 5' RACE reads through MiXCR, listing each CDR3 protein once. Of about 30,000 distinct CDR3 sequences listed, roughly 7.2% are singletons. The sequenced sample was whole blood. All receptors come from an adult who was a healthcare worker with PCR-confirmed SARS-CoV-2 infection or an uninfected control (not recorded which). Both conserved end residues are part of each CDR3. The order of the fields is D gene, J gene, V gene, clone size, CDR3 protein, CDR3 DNA. A D gene is named only where the DNA matches it firmly. Size tells how often a clone was seen (once, few, many) or the class of an expanded clone, and some rows leave it out.

>NA|TRBJ1-6|TRBV6-2/TRBV6-3|many
CASSYGAYSPLHF
TGTGCCAGCAGTTACGGGGCTTATTCACCCCTCCACTTT
>NA|TRBJ1-3|TRBV6-5|NA
CASSGDGNTIYF
TGTGCCAGCAGTGGTGATGGAAACACCATATATTTT
>NA|TRBJ1-3|TRBV5-1|many
CASSLAGTVNSGNTIYF
TGCGCCAGCAGCTTGGCCGGGACGGTTAACTCTGGAAACACCATATATTTT
>TRBD2|TRBJ2-7|TRBV7-3|many
CATVWEGREQYF
TGTGCCACAGTCTGGGAGGGAAGGGAGCAGTACTTC
>TRBD1|TRBJ2-1|TRBV24-1|many
CATSDPSFPGGYNEQFF
TGTGCCACCAGTGATCCTTCTTTCCCAGGGGGCTACAATGAGCAGTTCTTC
>TRBD1|TRBJ1-1|TRBV24-1|many
CATVGTGGRGTEAFF
TGTGCCACTGTTGGGACAGGGGGTAGGGGCACTGAAGCTTTCTTT
>NA|TRBJ1-5|TRBV6-1|few
CASKSNTGFNQPQHF
TGTGCCAGCAAATCAAACACAGGGTTCAATCAGCCCCAGCATTTT
>TRBD1|TRBJ2-5|TRBV5-6|many
CASSLGQGAETQYF
TGTGCCAGCAGCTTGGGACAGGGGGCTGAGACCCAGTACTTC
>NA|TRBJ2-4|TRBV20-1|many
CSAQQGLVAKNIQYF
TGCAGTGCCCAACAGGGTCTGGTAGCCAAAAACATTCAGTACTTC
>NA|TRBJ2-7|TRBV11-2|many
CASSLEEAPSYEQYF
TGTGCCAGCAGCTTAGAAGAGGCCCCCTCCTACGAGCAGTACTTC
>TRBD1|TRBJ2-7|TRBV7-9|many
CASSSGQEFYEQYF
TGTGCCAGCAGCTCGGGACAGGAATTCTACGAGCAGTACTTC
>NA|TRBJ2-5|TRBV18|many
CASSHRNQETQYF
TGTGCCAGCTCCCACCGAAACCAAGAGACCCAGTACTTC
>NA|TRBJ2-7|TRBV10-3|many
CAISRPGRSSYEQYF
TGTGCCATCAGCAGACCGGGACGAAGCTCCTACGAGCAGTACTTC
>TRBD1|TRBJ1-1|TRBV6-6|many
CASSYSAGGTEAFF
TGTGCCAGCAGTTACTCGGCAGGGGGCACTGAAGCTTTCTTT
>TRBD1|TRBJ1-5|TRBV2|NA
CASSLDRGYQPQHF
TGTGCCAGCAGCTTGGACAGGGGATATCAGCCCCAGCATTTT
>TRBD1|TRBJ2-4|TRBV20-1|many
CSASARQGKDIQYF
TGCAGTGCTAGCGCCAGACAGGGTAAAGACATTCAGTACTTC
>NA|TRBJ1-5|TRBV24-1|many
CATSDFPRRNQPQHF
TGTGCCACCAGTGATTTCCCTCGCAGAAATCAGCCCCAGCATTTT
>NA|TRBJ2-2|TRBV6-1|many
CASSERGAGLGTGELFF
TGTGCCAGCAGTGAACGTGGGGCAGGGCTGGGCACCGGGGAGCTGTTTTTT
>NA|TRBJ2-5|TRBV6-5|many
CASSYSLVGEGTQYF
TGTGCCAGCAGTTACTCGCTAGTGGGGGAAGGGACCCAGTACTTC
>NA|TRBJ1-1|TRBV11-2|many
CASSLGLRRGNTEAFF
TGTGCCAGCAGCTTAGGGTTACGACGGGGGAACACTGAAGCTTTCTTT
>NA|TRBJ1-2|TRBV5-1|many
CASSLENYGYTF
TGCGCCAGCAGCTTGGAGAACTATGGCTACACCTTC
>NA|TRBJ1-1|TRBV20-1|many
CSAEAGGDTEAFF
TGCAGTGCCGAGGCGGGGGGAGACACTGAAGCTTTCTTT
>NA|TRBJ1-3|TRBV30|many
CAWGSNSGNTIYF
TGTGCCTGGGGGTCGAACTCTGGAAACACCATATATTTT
>NA|TRBJ1-5|TRBV2|few
CASSGGGQPQHF
TGTGCCAGCAGTGGTGGGGGGCAGCCCCAGCATTTT
>TRBD2|TRBJ2-5|TRBV12-3/TRBV12-4|many
CASSPEERGPFGETQYF
TGTGCCAGCAGCCCCGAGGAGCGGGGGCCCTTTGGAGAGACCCAGTACTTC